This is a list of T cell receptor beta chains from one sample in a study of cytomegalovirus exposure and HLA in healthy donors. Only in-frame clones appear in the TCRdb table, and some are missing; sequencing was by immunoSEQ multiplex PCR. The sample includes roughly 200,000 clones, 65% to 85% of them seen just once. Sequencing was done on a sample of PBMCs. The receptors stem from a woman between 18 and 30 years old in good health and CMV-seropositive. Both conserved end residues are trimmed from each CDR3.

v_call	j_call	cdr3_aa
TRBV7-3	TRBJ2-3	ASSITPGGGTDTQY
TRBV29-1	TRBJ1-2	SVEADRGPWDGYT
TRBV7-9	TRBJ1-5	ASSLGGLGQPQH
TRBV7-2	TRBJ1-2	ASSGWRSGYGYT
TRBV5-1	TRBJ1-2	ASSLDPGALDGYT
TRBV7-3	TRBJ1-2	ASSWGQGYGYT
TRBV7-8	TRBJ2-1	ASSQTAFYNEQF
TRBV5-6	TRBJ1-5	ASSLRGRDQPQH
TRBV10-3	TRBJ2-2	AISDRGGPGELF
TRBV19	TRBJ1-5	ASLGVSGPQH
TRBV2	TRBJ1-1	ATLNTEAF
TRBV9	TRBJ2-3	ASSFRGGAGATDTQY
TRBV19	TRBJ2-3	ASRSPGGASTDTQY
TRBV18	TRBJ1-1	ASSGWQGGSEAF
TRBV27	TRBJ1-2	ASSTRGGGYGYT
TRBV6-1	TRBJ1-1	ASSDNTFMNTEAF
TRBV11-1	TRBJ1-1	ASSARGDTEAF
TRBV2	TRBJ2-4	ASSEAQKRQKIAKNIQY
TRBV28	TRBJ2-7	ASSLAGSSYEQY
TRBV19	TRBJ1-1	ASSIFRDRPTNTEAF
TRBV18	TRBJ1-1	ASSPGFTENTEAF
TRBV7-2	TRBJ2-2	ASSYRAGELF
TRBV4-2	TRBJ2-1	ASSYLGIAGGSSYNEQF
TRBV13	TRBJ2-7	ASSFGDFSYEQY
TRBV5-1	TRBJ2-7	ASSAAATYEQY
TRBV9	TRBJ2-1	ASSPRLGGGHNEQF
TRBV7-9	TRBJ1-2	ASSQQGTANYGYT
TRBV19	TRBJ1-1	ASSVTLNTEAF